Below, 18 T cell receptor beta chains from the same sample are listed, as sequenced in a study of PD-L1 blockade in urothelial cancer. Regarding time point: peripheral blood 6 weeks after treatment start. Clones were sequenced by immunoSEQ multiplex PCR, and TCRdb holds only the in-frame ones, with some missing. The data show some 50,000 clones, roughly 88% seen once. Sequencing used PBMCs, obtained around atezolizumab (anti-PD-L1) treatment. These receptors all come from a man aged 50-59 years with urothelial cancer.

The CDR3 DNA reads TGCGCCAGCAGCCAAGAGTGGGACAGGGCGTTTGGAAACACCATATATTTT. Translated: CASSQEWDRAFGNTIYF. This chain joins TRBV4-1 and TRBJ1-3, with TRBD1 identical over 9 bases. The CDR3 is made up of 17 amino acids. Per germline, CDR1 MGHRA and CDR2 YSYEKL. The J segment lost 3 bases and the V segment lost 0 bases, leaving 6 bases of the junction unmatched.

This chain links TRBV6-5 with TRBJ2-1, with a possible D match to TRBD1 (6 bases). The CDR3 is made up of 16 amino acids. V lost 0 bases to trimming and J lost 8 bases, with 17 bases between them. CDR1 is MNHEY and CDR2 is SVGAGI in the germline V gene. CDR3 loop: CASSYSPQGKVYEQFF. CDR3 nucleotide sequence: TGTGCCAGCAGTTACTCTCCCCAGGGGAAGGTCTATGAGCAGTTCTTC.

The rearrangement links TRBV6-1 to TRBJ1-2; D is perhaps TRBD1 (5 bases). CDR3 length: 15 residues. CDR1 is MNHNS and CDR2 is SASEGT in the germline V gene. V lost 7 bases and J lost 2, with 17 bases in between. CDR3 bases: TGTGCCAGCACCCCCAGGGCAGGCCAAAACTATGGCTACACCTTC. Encoded protein: CASTPRAGQNYGYTF.

The chain recombines TRBV11-3 with TRBJ2-6; 9 bases match TRBD1. With V trimmed by 4 bases and J by 0 bases, 1 base remained unmatched. Germline lookup yields CDR1 SGHNT and CDR2 YENEEA. This CDR3 contains 16 residues. The CDR3 sequence: CASSSGQGSGANVLTF. CDR3 nucleotide sequence: TGTGCCAGCAGCTCGGGACAGGGCTCTGGGGCCAACGTCCTGACTTTC.

The chain uses TRBV5-6 and TRBJ2-3; 8 bases map to TRBD2. Germline CDR1 reads SGHDT; CDR2 reads YYEEEE. Trimming took 3 bases from V and 2 from J; bases not matched to a gene: 8. The CDR3 consists of 16 residues. DNA for the CDR3: TGTGCCAGCAGCTCAAACGGACTAGCAAACACAGATACGCAGTATTTT. Translated: CASSSNGLANTDTQYF. The full variable domain, rest sourced from reference TRBV5-6 and TRBJ2-3, is DAGVTQSPTHLIKTRGQQVTLRCSPKSGHDTVSWYQQALGQGPQFIFQYYEEEERQRGNFPDRFSGHQFPNYSSELNVNALLLGDSALYLCASSSNGLANTDTQYFGPGTRLTVL.

This rearrangement joins TRBV9 to TRBJ2-1; D not resolved. The CDR3 contains 15 residues. The V gene's germline CDR1 is SGDLS and CDR2 YYNGEE. V was pared by 1 base and J by 8 bases, with 16 bases between. CDR3 amino acids: CASSVRQEPMDEQFF. As DNA, the CDR3 is TGTGCCAGCAGCGTACGCCAGGAACCCATGGATGAGCAGTTCTTC.

This rearrangement joins TRBV28 to TRBJ2-2; 12 nucleotides line up with TRBD2. The CDR3 has 16 residues. Germline V gene data show CDR1 as MDHEN and CDR2 as SYDVKM. V was pared by 6 bases and J by 3 bases, with 5 bases of the junction left unmatched. The CDR3 loop reads CASRPLAGGDTGELFF. CDR3 coding DNA: TGTGCCAGCAGACCTCTAGCGGGGGGGGACACCGGGGAGCTGTTTTTT.

This rearrangement joins TRBV9 to TRBJ2-3, with D maybe TRBD2 (6 bases). Trimming shortened V by 0 bases and J by 4 bases, and 12 bases separated the two germline ends. This CDR3 region has 15 residues. From germline, CDR1 is SGDLS and CDR2 YYNGEE. The CDR3 nucleotides read TGTGCCAGCAGCGTAGGTCTGCGGGATGCAGATACGCAGTATTTT. Residues: CASSVGLRDADTQYF.

The chain uses TRBV2 and TRBJ1-1, with D unresolved. This CDR3 comprises 13 residues. Germline CDR1 reads SNHLY; CDR2 reads FYNNEI. The germline V and J ends were trimmed by 6 bases and 4 bases, with 12 bases remaining between them. CDR3 loop: CASSEEVGTEAFF. The CDR3 bases are TGTGCCAGCAGCGAGGAAGTGGGCACTGAAGCTTTCTTT.

The rearrangement uses TRBV10-1 and TRBJ2-3; the D gene is possibly TRBD2 (6 bases). CDR1 and CDR2 from the germline V gene are WNHNN and SYGVQD (reference sequence). The CDR3 totals 15 residues. Trimming removed 3 bases from V and 2 bases from J, with 12 bases in between. CDR3 in amino acids: CASSESREFTDTQYF. In nucleotides, the CDR3 is TGCGCCAGCAGTGAATCCCGGGAGTTCACAGATACGCAGTATTTT.

There are a few counts of this clone. The V and J genes are TRBV27 and TRBJ2-1; 7 nucleotides match TRBD2. The CDR3 spans 14 residues. The V segment lost 7 bases and the J segment 4 bases; nucleotides outside the gene matches: 7. CDR1 MNHEY and CDR2 SMNVEV come from the germline V gene (reference sequence). CDR3 DNA: TGTGCCAGCACCCAGCGGGGAAGGTACAATGAGCAGTTCTTC. Its protein is CASTQRGRYNEQFF.

V usage is TRBV11-2 and J usage is TRBJ2-3, with TRBD2 identical over 9 bases. V shed 5 bases, J shed 7 bases, and the junction held 10 bases outside the gene matches. Germline V gives CDR1 SGHAT, CDR2 FQNNGV. The CDR3 totals 15 residues. This chain's CDR3 is CASSLSAGGVHTQYF. The CDR3 nucleotides are TGTGCCAGCAGCCTGTCGGCGGGAGGGGTGCATACGCAGTATTTT.

The chain is built from TRBV6-5 and TRBJ2-7, with 10 bases identical to TRBD2. CDR1 MNHEY and CDR2 SVGAGI come from the germline V gene. The CDR3 consists of 16 residues. With V trimmed by 0 bases and J by 3 bases, 5 bases remained unmatched. CDR3 amino acids: CASSYSPSGRVYEQYF. For the CDR3, the DNA is TGTGCCAGCAGTTACTCTCCCAGCGGGAGGGTCTACGAGCAGTACTTC.

This clone showed up just a few times. The chain is built from TRBV6-5 and TRBJ2-3, with 10 bases aligning to TRBD2. Losses at the gene ends were 2 bases for V and 2 bases for J; bases not matched to a gene: 1. Germline CDR1 MNHEY, CDR2 SVGAGI. The length of the CDR3 is 15 residues. This CDR3 is CASSYSGGATDTQYF. CDR3 in DNA: TGTGCCAGCAGTTACAGCGGGGGGGCCACAGATACGCAGTATTTT.

The chain combines TRBV12-5 with TRBJ2-5; TRBD2 agrees at 7 bases. The junction had 9 bases not matched to a gene; V was cut back by 5 bases and J by 3 bases. The CDR3 is made up of 15 amino acids. The germline V gene encodes CDR1 LGHNT and CDR2 FRNRAP. The CDR3 DNA follows: TGTGCTAGTGGTACTCTAGGGCTAGCGGAAGAGACCCAGTACTTC. It codes for CASGTLGLAEETQYF.

In this sample, this clone turned up once. The CDR3 reads CASSQGLAGGHEQYF. As DNA, the CDR3 is TGCGCCAGCAGCCAGGGACTAGCGGGGGGCCACGAGCAGTACTTC. The chain employs TRBV4-3 and TRBJ2-7, with 15 bases aligning to TRBD2. The CDR3 extends over 15 amino acids. J was trimmed by 5 bases and V by 3 bases; bases with no gene match: 2. Germline V gives CDR1 LGHNA, CDR2 YSLEER.

This clone was seen more than once but under ten times. CDR3: CASSEVPLQSPLHF. CDR3 nucleotides: TGTGCCAGCAGTGAAGTACCATTGCAGTCACCCCTCCACTTT. The chain joins TRBV6-1 to TRBJ1-6; D is unclear. The CDR3 is 14 residues long. V dropped 1 base and J dropped 10 bases, with 11 bases sitting between them. Germline loops: CDR1 MNHNS, CDR2 SASEGT.

This chain links TRBV4-1 with TRBJ1-2; D remains unclear. With 0 bases removed from V and 2 bases from J, the gap between germline ends came to 10 bases. CDR3 length: 15 amino acids. Germline lookup yields CDR1 MGHRA and CDR2 YSYEKL. The CDR3: CASSQESQANYGYTF. The CDR3 DNA reads TGCGCCAGCAGCCAAGAAAGCCAGGCGAACTATGGCTACACCTTC.